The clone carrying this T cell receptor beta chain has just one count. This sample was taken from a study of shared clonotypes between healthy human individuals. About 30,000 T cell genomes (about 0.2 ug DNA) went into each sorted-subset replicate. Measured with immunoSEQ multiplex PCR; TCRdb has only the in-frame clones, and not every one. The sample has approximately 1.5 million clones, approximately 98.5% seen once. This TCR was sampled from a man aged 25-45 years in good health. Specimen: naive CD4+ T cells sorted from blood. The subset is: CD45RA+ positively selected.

DNA of the CDR3: TGCGCCAGCAGCCTTATGGTGGCAGGGGGCGACTATGGCTACACCTTC. This translates into CASSLMVAGGDYGYTF. The rearrangement links TRBV5-1 to TRBJ1-2; 8 positions agree with TRBD1. The CDR3 sequence is 16 residues long. CDR1 and CDR2 (germline): SGHRS, YFSETQ. V gave up 4 bases and J gave up 3 bases; unmatched junction bases: 11.